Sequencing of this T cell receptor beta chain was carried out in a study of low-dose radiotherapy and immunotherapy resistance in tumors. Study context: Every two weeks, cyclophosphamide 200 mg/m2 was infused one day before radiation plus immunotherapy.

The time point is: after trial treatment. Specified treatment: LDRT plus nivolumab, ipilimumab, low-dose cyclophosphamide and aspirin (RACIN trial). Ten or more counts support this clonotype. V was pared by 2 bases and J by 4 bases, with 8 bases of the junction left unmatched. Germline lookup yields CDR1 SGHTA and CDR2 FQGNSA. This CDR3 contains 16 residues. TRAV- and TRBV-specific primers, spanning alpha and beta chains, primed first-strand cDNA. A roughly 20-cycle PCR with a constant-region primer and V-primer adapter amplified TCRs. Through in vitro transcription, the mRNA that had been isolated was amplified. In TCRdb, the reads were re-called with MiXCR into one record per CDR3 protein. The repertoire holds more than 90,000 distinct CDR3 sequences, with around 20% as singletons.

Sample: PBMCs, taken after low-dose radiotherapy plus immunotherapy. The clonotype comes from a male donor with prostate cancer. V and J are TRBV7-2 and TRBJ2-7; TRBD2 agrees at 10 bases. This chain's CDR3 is CASSLRTSGVRYEQYF. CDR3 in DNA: TGTGCCAGCAGCTTACGTACTAGCGGGGTGAGGTACGAGCAGTACTTC.